This TCR beta chain derives from a study of glioma-infiltrating T cells. Regarding the study as a whole: Only very few CDR3 sequences appeared in both tissue and blood. Above-expected tissue-blood divergence occurred in all gliomas, most in low-grade ones.

TCR alpha and beta CDR3 regions were amplified from RNA using iRepertoire nested multiplex PCR. One-step reverse transcription and amplification started from approximately 100-400 ng of tissue mRNA or PBMC total RNA. Via MiXCR, TCRdb re-called the multiplex PCR reads, giving one row per CDR3 protein. Among fewer than 250,000 distinct CDR3 sequences listed, about 32% were seen once. Germline V gene sequence: CDR1 MDHEN, CDR2 SYDVKM. Deletions cut 5 bases from V and 12 bases from J, with 14 bases between. There are 11 residues in the CDR3. This clonotype was observed a handful of times. What it binds is not known. A much larger clone lies one base from this, so it may be a read error.

This receptor was taken from a human donor with low-grade glioma or glioblastoma, undergoing nonglioma brain surgery, or in good health (not recorded which). This chain uses TRBV28 with TRBJ2-7; the D gene is possibly TRBD1 (6 bases). The sequencing sample was made of glioma tissue, nonneoplastic brain tissue, or PBMCs (not recorded which). For the CDR3, the DNA is TGTGCCAGCAGTGGTGCCAGGGGATGGTACTTC. As protein: CASSGARGWYF.